This T cell receptor (beta chain) stems from a study of T cells in Graves' hyperthyroidism and ophthalmopathy. The germline gives CDR1 DFQATT, CDR2 SNEGSKA (reference sequence). The CDR3 is made up of 15 amino acids. The V segment lost 0 bases and the J segment 6 bases; nucleotides outside the gene matches: 9. There are many counts of this clonotype. Amplification targeted TCR beta CDR3 regions from RNA transcripts. The HTBI primer set served for first-round RT-PCR of the TCR CDR3. A single record per CDR3 protein comes from TCRdb applying MiXCR to the multiplex PCR reads. The sample yields a few hundred thousand distinct CDR3 sequences, around a sixth seen once.

Source material: blood. This chain links TRBV20-1 with TRBJ1-2; 8 nucleotides agree with TRBD1. The TCR sequence derives from a woman aged 18-29 years with Graves' hyperthyroidism. CDR3 in DNA: TGCAGTGCTAGAGATACGGCAGGGGGCTTGCATGGCTACACCTTC. This gives the protein CSARDTAGGLHGYTF.